This TCR beta chain was captured by sequencing in a study of CD8 T cells in ankylosing spondylitis. Study results and caveats: Significantly higher representation of disease-linked clones was reported for matched ankylosing spondylitis synovial fluid. Earlier literature documents some of the motif variants in reactive arthritis synovial fluid and blood. A CD8+ phenotype characterized the disease-linked clones, which were relatively rare in peripheral blood.

Making the TCR beta libraries involved quantitative 5'-RACE with molecular barcodes. From the 5' RACE reads, TCRdb called clonotypes with MiXCR, one entry per CDR3 protein. Among about 170,000 distinct CDR3 sequences listed, about 16% were seen once. Germline CDR1 is SGHRS and CDR2 is YFSETQ. CDR3 length: 15 residues. Trimming cost V 1 base and J 5 bases; bases outside gene matches: 8. In its sample, this clonotype was seen many times. What it binds is unknown. What was sequenced was blood, either unsorted or a sorted T cell fraction (not recorded which). The receptor's source is a male donor with ankylosing spondylitis or in good health (not recorded which). This chain uses TRBV5-1 with TRBJ2-7; 8 positions match TRBD1. The CDR3, as DNA: TGCGCCAGCAGCTTGTCGCCAGGGGGCATCAACGAGCAGTACTTC. As protein: CASSLSPGGINEQYF.